The present TCR beta chain was sequenced within a study of blood T cell repertoires in COVID-19. Study-level information: Samples of COVID-19 (acute and convalescent) were obtained from the United States, Italy and Spain. The analysed material was cDNA or gDNA that came from T cells, B-cell-depleted T cells, or PBMCs.

The CDR3 loop spans 13 amino acids. V was pared by 5 bases and J by 4 bases, with 3 bases of the junction left unmatched. Per the germline V gene, CDR1 is LGHNA and CDR2 is YSLEER. As handled by the study authors: Nucleated cell counts were estimated from reference gene primer amplification. TCRdb's table, derived via immunoSEQ multiplex PCR, lists solely in-frame clones and lacks some. That table supplies the V and J calls and clone size; D and trimming were determined from the DNA. The data show about 55,000 clones, 86% seen once. The origin of this receptor is a man aged 65 to 85 with acute or convalescent COVID-19. This rearrangement joins TRBV4-3 to TRBJ1-1; TRBD1 matches at 8 bases. Sequencing used peripheral blood. The CDR3 bases are TGCGCCAGCAGCTTAACAGGGGGCACTGAAGCTTTCTTT. Translated: CASSLTGGTEAFF.